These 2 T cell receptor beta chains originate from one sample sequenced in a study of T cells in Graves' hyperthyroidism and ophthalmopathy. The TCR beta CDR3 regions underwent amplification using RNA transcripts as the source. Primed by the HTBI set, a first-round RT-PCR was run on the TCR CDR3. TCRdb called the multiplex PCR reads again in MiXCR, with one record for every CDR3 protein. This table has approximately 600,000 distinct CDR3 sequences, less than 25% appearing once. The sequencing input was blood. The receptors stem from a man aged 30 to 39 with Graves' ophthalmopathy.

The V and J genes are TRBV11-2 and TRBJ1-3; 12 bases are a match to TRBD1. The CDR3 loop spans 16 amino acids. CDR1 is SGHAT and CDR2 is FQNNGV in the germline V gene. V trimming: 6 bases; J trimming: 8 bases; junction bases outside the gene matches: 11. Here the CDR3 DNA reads TGTGCCAGCAGATCAAGCGCGGGACAGGGGGCATACACCATATATTTT. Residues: CASRSSAGQGAYTIYF.

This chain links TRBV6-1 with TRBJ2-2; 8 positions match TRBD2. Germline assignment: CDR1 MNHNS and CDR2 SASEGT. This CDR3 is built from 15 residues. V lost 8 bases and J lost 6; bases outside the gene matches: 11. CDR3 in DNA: TGTGCCAGCTTGGCGGGACTAGGGCCCCCCGGGGAGCTGTTTTTT. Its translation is CASLAGLGPPGELFF.